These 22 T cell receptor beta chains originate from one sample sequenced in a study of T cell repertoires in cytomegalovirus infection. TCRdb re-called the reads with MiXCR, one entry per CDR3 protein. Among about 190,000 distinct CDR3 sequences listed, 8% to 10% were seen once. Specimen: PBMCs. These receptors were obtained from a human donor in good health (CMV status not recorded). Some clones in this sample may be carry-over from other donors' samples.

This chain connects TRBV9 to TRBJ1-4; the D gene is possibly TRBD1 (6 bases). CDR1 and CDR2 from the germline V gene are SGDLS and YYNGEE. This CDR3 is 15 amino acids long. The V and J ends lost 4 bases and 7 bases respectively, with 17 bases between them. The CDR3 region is CASSFRLGAGEKLFF. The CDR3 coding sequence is TGTGCCAGCAGCTTCCGTTTGGGGGCTGGTGAAAAACTGTTTTTT.

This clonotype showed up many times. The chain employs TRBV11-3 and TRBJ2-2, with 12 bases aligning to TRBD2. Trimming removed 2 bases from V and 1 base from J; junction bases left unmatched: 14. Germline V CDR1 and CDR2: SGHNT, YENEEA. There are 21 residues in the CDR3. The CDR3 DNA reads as TGTGCCAGCAGCTTACCCAAACTAGCGGGAGGCCGTCGGGAGAACACCGGGGAGCTGTTTTTT. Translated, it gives CASSLPKLAGGRRENTGELFF. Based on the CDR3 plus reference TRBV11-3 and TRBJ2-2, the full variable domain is EAGVVQSPRYKIIEKKQPVAFWCNPISGHNTLYWYLQNLGQGPELLIRYENEEAVDDSQLPKDRFSAERLKGVDSTLKIQPAELGDSAVYLCASSLPKLAGGRRENTGELFFGEGSRLTVL.

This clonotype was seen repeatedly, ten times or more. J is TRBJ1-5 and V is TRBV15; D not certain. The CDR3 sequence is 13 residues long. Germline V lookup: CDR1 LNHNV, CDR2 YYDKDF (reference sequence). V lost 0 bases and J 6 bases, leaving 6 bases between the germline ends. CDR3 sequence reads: CATSRDQGQPQHF. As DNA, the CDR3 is TGTGCCACCAGCAGAGATCAAGGTCAGCCCCAGCATTTT.

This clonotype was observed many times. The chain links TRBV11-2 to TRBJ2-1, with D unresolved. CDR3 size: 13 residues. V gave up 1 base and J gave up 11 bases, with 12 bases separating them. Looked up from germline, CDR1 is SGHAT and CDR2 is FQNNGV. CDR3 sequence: CASSLALAEKQFF. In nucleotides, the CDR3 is TGTGCCAGCAGCTTAGCCTTGGCGGAGAAGCAGTTCTTC.

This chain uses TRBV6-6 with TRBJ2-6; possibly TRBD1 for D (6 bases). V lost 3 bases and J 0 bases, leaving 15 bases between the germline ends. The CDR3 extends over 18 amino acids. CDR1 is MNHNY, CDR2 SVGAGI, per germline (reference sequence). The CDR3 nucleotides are TGTGCCAGCAGTTATATAGGACAGCCGAGCTCTGGGGCCAACGTCCTGACTTTC. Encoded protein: CASSYIGQPSSGANVLTF.

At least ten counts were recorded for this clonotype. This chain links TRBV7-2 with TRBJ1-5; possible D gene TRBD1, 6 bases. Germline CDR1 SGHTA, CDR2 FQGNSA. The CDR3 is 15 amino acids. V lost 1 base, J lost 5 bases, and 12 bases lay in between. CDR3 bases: TGTGCCAGCAGCTTAGTTAACAGGGATGATCAGCCCCAGCATTTT. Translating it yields CASSLVNRDDQPQHF.

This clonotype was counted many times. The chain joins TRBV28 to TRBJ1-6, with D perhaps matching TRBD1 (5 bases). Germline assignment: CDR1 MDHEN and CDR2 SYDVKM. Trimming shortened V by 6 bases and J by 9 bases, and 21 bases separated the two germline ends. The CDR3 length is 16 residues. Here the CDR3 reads CASRPKFRGRGSPLHF. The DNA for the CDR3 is TGTGCCAGCAGACCCAAGTTTCGGGGACGTGGTTCACCCCTCCACTTT.

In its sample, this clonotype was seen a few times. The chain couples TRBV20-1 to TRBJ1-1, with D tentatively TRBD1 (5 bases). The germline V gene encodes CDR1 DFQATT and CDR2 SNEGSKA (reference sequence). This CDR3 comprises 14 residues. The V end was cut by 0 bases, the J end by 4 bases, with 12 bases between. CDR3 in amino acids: CSARDSLGLTEAFF. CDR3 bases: TGCAGTGCTAGAGATAGTTTGGGACTCACTGAAGCTTTCTTT.

CDR3 amino acids: CASTPSGAANTGELFF. CDR3 DNA: TGTGCCAGCACCCCTTCGGGGGCGGCCAACACCGGGGAGCTGTTTTTT. The chain carries TRBV12-3 or TRBV12-4 and TRBJ2-2; the D gene could be TRBD1 or TRBD2 (6 bases each). The CDR3 has 16 amino acids. V lost 7 bases to trimming and J lost 2 bases, with 17 bases between them.

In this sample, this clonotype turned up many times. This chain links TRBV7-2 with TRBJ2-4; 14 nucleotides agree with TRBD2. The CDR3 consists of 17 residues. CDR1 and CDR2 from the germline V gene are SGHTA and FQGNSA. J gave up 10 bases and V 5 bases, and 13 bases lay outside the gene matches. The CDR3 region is CASSPPPTGTSGRIQYF. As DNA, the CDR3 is TGTGCCAGCAGCCCTCCCCCCACTGGGACTAGCGGGAGAATTCAGTACTTC.

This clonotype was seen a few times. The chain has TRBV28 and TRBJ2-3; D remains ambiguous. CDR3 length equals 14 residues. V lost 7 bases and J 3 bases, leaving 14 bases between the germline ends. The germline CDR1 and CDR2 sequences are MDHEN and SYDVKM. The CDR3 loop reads CASTQDRRTDTQYF. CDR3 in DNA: TGTGCCAGCACCCAGGATAGGAGAACAGATACGCAGTATTTT.

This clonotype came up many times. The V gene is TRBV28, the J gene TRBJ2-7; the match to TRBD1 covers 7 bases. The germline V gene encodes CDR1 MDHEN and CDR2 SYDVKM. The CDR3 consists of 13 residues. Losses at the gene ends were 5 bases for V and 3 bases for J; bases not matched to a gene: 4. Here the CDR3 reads CASSKTGLYEQYF. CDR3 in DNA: TGTGCCAGCAGTAAGACAGGGCTCTACGAGCAGTACTTC.

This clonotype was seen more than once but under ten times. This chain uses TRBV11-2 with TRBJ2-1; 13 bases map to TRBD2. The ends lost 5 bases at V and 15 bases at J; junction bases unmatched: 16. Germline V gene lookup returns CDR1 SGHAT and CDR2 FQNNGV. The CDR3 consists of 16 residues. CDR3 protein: CASSDRTSGGARVPFF. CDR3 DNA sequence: TGTGCCAGCAGCGACCGCACTAGCGGGGGGGCCCGGGTCCCGTTCTTC.

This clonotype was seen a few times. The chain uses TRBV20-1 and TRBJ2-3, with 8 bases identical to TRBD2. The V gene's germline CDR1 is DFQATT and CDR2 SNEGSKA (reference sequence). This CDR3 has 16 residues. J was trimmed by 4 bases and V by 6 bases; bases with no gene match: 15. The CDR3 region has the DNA TGCAGTGCCACCCGGGGGGGCGGGATAGGAGCAGATACGCAGTATTTT. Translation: CSATRGGGIGADTQYF.

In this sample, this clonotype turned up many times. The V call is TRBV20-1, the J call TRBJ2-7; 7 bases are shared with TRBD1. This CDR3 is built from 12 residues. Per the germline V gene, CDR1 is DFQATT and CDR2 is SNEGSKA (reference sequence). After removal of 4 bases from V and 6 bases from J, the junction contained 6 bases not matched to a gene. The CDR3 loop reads CSATGQRSEQYF. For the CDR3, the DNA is TGCAGTGCTACGGGACAGCGGAGCGAGCAGTACTTC.

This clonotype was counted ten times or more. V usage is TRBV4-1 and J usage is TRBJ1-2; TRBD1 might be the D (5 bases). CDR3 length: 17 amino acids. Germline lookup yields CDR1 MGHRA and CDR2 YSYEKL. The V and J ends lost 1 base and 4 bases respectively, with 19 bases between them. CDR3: CASSQGTTGGGIYGYTF. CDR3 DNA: TGCGCCAGCAGCCAAGGGACAACCGGAGGAGGTATCTATGGCTACACCTTC.

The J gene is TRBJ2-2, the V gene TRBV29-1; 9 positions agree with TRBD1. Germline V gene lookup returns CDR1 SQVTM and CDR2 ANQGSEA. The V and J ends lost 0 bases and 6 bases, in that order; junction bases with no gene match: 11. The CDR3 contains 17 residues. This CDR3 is CSVEDVGTGFIPGELFF. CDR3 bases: TGCAGCGTTGAAGATGTGGGGACAGGGTTTATTCCCGGGGAGCTGTTTTTT.

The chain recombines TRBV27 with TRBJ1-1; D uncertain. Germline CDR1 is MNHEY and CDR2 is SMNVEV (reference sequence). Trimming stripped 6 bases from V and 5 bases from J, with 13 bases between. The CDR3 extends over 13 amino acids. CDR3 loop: CASSPKGRTEAFF. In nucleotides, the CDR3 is TGTGCCAGCAGCCCCAAGGGTCGAACTGAAGCTTTCTTT.

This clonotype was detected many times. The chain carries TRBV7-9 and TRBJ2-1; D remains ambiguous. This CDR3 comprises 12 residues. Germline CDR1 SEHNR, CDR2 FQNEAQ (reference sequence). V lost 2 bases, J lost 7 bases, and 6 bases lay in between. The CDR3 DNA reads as TGTGCCAGCAGCTTACAGTGGAATGAGCAGTTCTTC. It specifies CASSLQWNEQFF.

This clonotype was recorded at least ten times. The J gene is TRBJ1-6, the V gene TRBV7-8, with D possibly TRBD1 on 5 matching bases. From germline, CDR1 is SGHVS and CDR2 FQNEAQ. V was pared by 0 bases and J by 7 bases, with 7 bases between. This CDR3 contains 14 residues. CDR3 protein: CASSLAGENSPLHF. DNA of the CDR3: TGTGCCAGCAGCTTAGCAGGGGAGAATTCACCCCTCCACTTT.

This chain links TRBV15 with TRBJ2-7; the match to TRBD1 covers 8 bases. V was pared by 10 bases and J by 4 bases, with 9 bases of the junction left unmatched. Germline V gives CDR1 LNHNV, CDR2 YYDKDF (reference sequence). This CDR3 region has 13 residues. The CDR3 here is CASEQGDIYEQYF. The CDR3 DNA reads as TGTGCCAGTGAACAGGGGGATATTTACGAGCAGTACTTC.

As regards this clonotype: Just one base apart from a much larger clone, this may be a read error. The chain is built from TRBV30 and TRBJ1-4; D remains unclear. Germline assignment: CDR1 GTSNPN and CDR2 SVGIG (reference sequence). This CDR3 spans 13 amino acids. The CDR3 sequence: CAWSVRFNEILFF. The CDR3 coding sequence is TGTGCCTGGAGTGTAAGGTTCAATGAAATACTGTTTTTT.